Given below is one TCR beta chain in context. As yet, its antigen is unknown. This sample stems from a study of cytomegalovirus exposure and HLA in healthy donors. Study findings and constraints: Fewer N-insertions (relative to the roughly 610-donor mean) were reportedly seen in an Asian-associated ancestry cluster in a later analysis. In vitro data verified three CMV-associated chains as specific for CMV antigens. Most TCR sequences were rare, but some public TCRs occurred in many donors. In a later analysis, HLA-associated TCR beta chains were more clonally expanded than equally common others.

V shed 5 bases and J shed 6 bases, with 14 bases lying between them. The germline CDR1 and CDR2 sequences are MNHEY and SVGAGI. The CDR3 sequence is 14 residues long. PCR was performed using 60 Vbeta and 13 Jbeta primers. Clones were sequenced by immunoSEQ multiplex PCR, and TCRdb holds only the in-frame ones, with some missing. In total, the table holds 200,000 to 250,000 clones. J is TRBJ1-5 and V is TRBV6-5, with D tentatively TRBD1 (6 bases). The sequenced sample consisted of PBMCs. This sequence originates from a woman in her twenties or thirties in good health and CMV-seropositive. The CDR3 spells CASSARGGSQPQHF. CDR3 bases: TGTGCCAGCAGTGCCAGGGGAGGGAGTCAGCCCCAGCATTTT.